This T cell receptor (beta chain) is from a study of blood T cell repertoires in COVID-19 (dated by TCRdb to 2018 to 2020). In terms of the full investigation: Samples covering the acute and convalescent phases of COVID-19 were provided by collaborators in the United States, Italy and Spain. The material from the prospective study consisted of cDNA or gDNA derived from T cells, B-cell-depleted T cells, or PBMCs. Subjects who had been exposed to COVID-19, were actively infected with it, or had recovered from it provided the deeply sampled blood TCRbeta repertoires that made up the dataset. The repertoires were released in a freely available public database intended as a resource for research on the immune response to SARS-CoV-2. Samples were obtained from the ongoing ImmuneRACE study (first 160 participants) and from 1,254 subjects provided by 6 global collaborators. The sample metadata nearly always contained a de-identified subject ID, COVID-19 status, age in years and sex. Where available, HLA class I and class II types were obtained from metadata supplied by the sample provider rather than from assay-based typing. Beyond this particular receptor, the publication reports: The amount of clinical and demographic metadata varied by source and participant and was provided uncurated.

Notes on this clone: This clone's antigen is unknown. Base quality data are lacking; no much larger clone is found one base away.

Including cysteine and phenylalanine, the CDR3 has 14 amino acids. Kept here is only the CDR3 DNA, which spans 42 bases and is read in frame from base 1. V was cut back by 0 bases and J by 4 bases, leaving a gap of 8 bases between them. CDR1 is given as SGDLS and CDR2 as YYNGEE, both from the germline V gene. TCRbeta CDR3 regions were amplified from genomic DNA using the immunoSEQ Assay, a bias-controlled multiplex PCR. The source study handled its data this way. Within the assay, amplification of reference gene primers was used to estimate how many nucleated cells each sample contained. To quantify the absolute abundance of each unique TCRbeta CDR3 rearrangement, sequence reads were collapsed and filtered. For each sample, productive Simpson clonality was calculated by taking the square root of Simpson's diversity index across productive rearrangements. Held by TCRdb, this immuneACCESS table contains in-frame sequences only and omits some clones. Under half of the omission traces to an unresolved V gene where checked; the cause of the rest is unknown. V and J calls and clone size come straight from that table; D and trimming were deduced from the DNA. The sample includes fewer than 100,000 clones, with around nine tenths observed a single time. 15% of the sample comes from the top ten.

Whole blood was collected in K2EDTA tubes by collaborating institutions according to the institutions' own protocols. For TCRbeta analysis, collaborators shipped samples as frozen whole blood, isolated PBMCs, or DNA extracted from either of those sample types. The chain was built from TRBV9 and TRBJ2-1, and the D gene may be TRBD1, 6 bases matching. The receptor's source is a human donor in a cohort sampled during active COVID-19. Material for sequencing was peripheral blood. The DNA sequence follows: TGTGCCAGCAGCGTAGGGACAGTTTACAATGAGCAGTTCTTC. This is translated as CASSVGTVYNEQFF.